The text below deals with one T cell receptor beta chain. CDR1 is SGHNT, CDR2 YYREEE, per germline (reference sequence). After removal of 4 bases from V and 6 bases from J, the junction contained 2 bases not matched to a gene. This CDR3 is built from 13 residues. This entry comes from a study of blood T cell repertoires in COVID-19. At the level of the study: The samples span acute and convalescent COVID-19 from the United States, Italy and Spain. Sources were T cells, B-cell-depleted T cells, or PBMCs; the material itself was cDNA or gDNA.

Profiled with immunoSEQ multiplex PCR; TCRdb holds only in-frame clones, not every one. The table has over 200,000 clones, about nine tenths seen once; the top ten hold around 10%. The sequence was obtained from a man in his forties or fifties who had recovered from COVID-19. Sequenced sample: peripheral blood. V gene TRBV5-4 combines with J gene TRBJ2-3, with 10 bases matching TRBD1. The CDR3 loop is CASSRGQGDTQYF. The CDR3 region has the DNA TGTGCCAGCAGCCGGGGACAGGGGGATACGCAGTATTTT.